This TCR beta chain was recorded in a study of T-cell memory formation after mild COVID-19. TCRdb redid the calling of the 5' RACE reads with MiXCR, one entry per CDR3 protein. The sample consists of about 180,000 distinct CDR3 sequences, under 20% of them appearing once. The CDR3 sequence is 14 residues long. V lost 5 bases and J lost 3, with 10 bases in between. Germline V lookup: CDR1 MRHNA, CDR2 SNTAGT. Sequencing was carried out using PBMCs or a T cell subset sorted from them (not recorded which). The chain uses TRBV6-4 and TRBJ2-2, with D possibly TRBD1 on 5 matching bases. This clonotype was sampled from a man between 18 and 35 years old who had mild COVID-19 (a few samples of this study predate the infection). Cell type and time point are not known. CDR3 sequence (DNA): TGTGCCAGCAGTTTACTCAGGGACACCGGGGAGCTGTTTTTT. Translated, it gives CASSLLRDTGELFF.